This TCR beta chain was sequenced for a study of Graves' ophthalmopathy and Graves' hyperthyroidism (dated by TCRdb to 2016 to 2019). General notes on the study: Peripheral blood was collected at initial diagnosis, prior to any treatment. To tell Graves' ophthalmopathy apart from Graves' hyperthyroidism, and to predict which patients would progress to ophthalmopathy, the study relied on TCR beta repertoire signatures. In total, over 130 blood samples were TCR-sequenced: 43 ophthalmopathy, approximately 80 hyperthyroidism and about 17 hyperthyroidism-to-ophthalmopathy patients. A discovery set of 100 patients (43 ophthalmopathy, 55 to 65 stable hyperthyroidism) was enrolled to explore V-J signatures distinguishing ophthalmopathy from hyperthyroidism. An independent validation cohort comprised some 19 hyperthyroidism patients and some 16 patients who later progressed from hyperthyroidism to ophthalmopathy. In more than five hyperthyroidism patients, the T-cell repertoires found in thyroid tissue were compared with those found in blood. Following sample collection, hyperthyroidism patients were given methimazole at a starting dose of 30 mg daily, and ophthalmopathy patients were given high-dose intravenous methylprednisolone.

What the study reported, not specific to this receptor: No statistical method was used to set the sample size in advance, and the investigators knew which group each participant was assigned to. The 13-signature model separated ophthalmopathy from stable hyperthyroidism with about 86% sensitivity and 81.08% specificity in cross-validation, and 80%/75% in the test set. Most of the expanded thyroid clonotypes with a frequency above 0.001 were also detected in blood, and it was suggested that the thyroid immune response may be reflected by blood repertoires. In validation, the model predicted ophthalmopathy progression with 55% to 71% sensitivity and less than 80% specificity; around twelve predicted patients were CT-confirmed with GO in a median of approximately 6.2 months.

The germline V gene (reference sequence) supplies CDR1 LNHDA and CDR2 SQIVND. The CDR3 goes from the cysteine to the phenylalanine over 13 residues. Only the CDR3 part of the read is kept: 39 bases, read in frame from the first base. The trim is 3 bases for V and 9 bases for J, with a gap of 9 bases between the germline ends. TCR beta CDR3 regions were amplified from RNA transcripts for repertoire sequencing. The first round was an RT-PCR using HTBI primers with the Qiagen OneStep RT-PCR kit, and this first round was followed by a second-round multiplex PCR, then size selection and purification. Sequencing of the libraries was carried out on an Illumina HiSeq2000 in paired-end mode with 100 bp reads. In the original analysis: Reads were processed with SOAPnuke, discarding reads with adapters, uncalled bases, mean Phred below 15, or no exact constant-primer or identifier match. COPE v1.2.5 was used to merge high-quality paired reads. Each unique nucleotide sequence was treated as a clonotype, and MiTCR v1.1 was used to align the clonotypes to the IMGT TRB V, D and J references. Only V-J combinations with frequency above 0.0001 were analysed, covering 99.2% of repertoires. For each V-J combination, a TCR clonal expansion and chaos score was defined as the ratio of F50 clonal expansion to chaos observed in the TCRdist matrix. Welch's t-statistics and random forest were used to narrow the features down to more than 10 V-J combinations, which were then fed into a naive Bayes classifier. Thyroid-blood repertoire similarity was quantified with the Morisita-Horn index. TCRdb reprocessing: public reads trimmed at Q25 with fastp, clones called with MiXCR, in-frame beta chains kept. Merged by CDR3 protein, the rows form single entries marked with the most common genes and DNA. The V and J calls here are based on TCRdb, not the publication. This sample is represented by 200,000 to 300,000 distinct CDR3 sequences; around 50% of them were singletons. The ten largest clonotypes hold less than 60% of the sample.

Note on this clonotype: Its antigen remains unidentified. No qualities accompany the bases; no much larger clone lies one base away.

Ophthalmopathy patients were characterized by moderately to severely active disease, a Clinical Activity Score of at least 3, a NOSPECS grade of at least 4, and a disease duration under 3 months. Patients were excluded if they had other autoimmune diseases, uncontrolled infections, pregnancy or lactation. Clinical symptoms, serum thyroxine, TRAb, thyroid ultrasound and orbital computed tomography were used for diagnosis. Ficoll-Paque density gradient centrifugation was used to isolate PBMCs from around 10 ml of fresh peripheral blood. Total RNA was extracted using Trizol reagent, and RNA quality was checked on an Agilent 2100 Bioanalyzer.

The chain was built from TRBV19 and TRBJ1-6, with no D gene named confidently. What was sequenced was peripheral blood. The TCR comes from an adult man with Graves' ophthalmopathy. The CDR3 here reads CASSISPGSPLHF. The DNA is as follows: TGTGCCAGTAGTATTTCCCCAGGTTCACCCCTCCACTTT. With the portions outside the CDR3 filled from the reference TRBV19 and TRBJ1-6 genes, the complete variable region becomes DGGITQSPKYLFRKEGQNVTLSCEQNLNHDAMYWYRQDPGQGLRLIYYSQIVNDFQKGDIAEGYSVSREKKESFPLTVTSAQKNPTAFYLCASSISPGSPLHFGNGTRLTVT.